This TCR beta chain came from a study of blood T cell repertoires in COVID-19. At the level of the study: PBMCs, B-cell-depleted T cells, or T cells were the source of the cDNA or gDNA that made up the material.

V was cut by 1 base and J by 5 bases, with 6 bases left in between. Per germline, CDR1 SGHDT and CDR2 YYEEEE. The CDR3 covers 12 residues. This clone occurred a few times. Other DNA variants within this sample encode the same CDR3. Original data processing: It was from reference gene primer amplification that nucleated cell counts were estimated. Assay: immunoSEQ multiplex PCR; the TCRdb copy retains only in-frame clones and omits some. V and J calls and clone size are given by that table; D and trimming were obtained from the DNA. Found here are roughly 11,000 clones, over 80% of them singletons; the top ten hold roughly 13%.

Material: peripheral blood. The TCR originated in a human donor in a cohort sampled during active COVID-19. The chain recombines TRBV5-6 with TRBJ1-1; D is possibly TRBD1 (6 bases). CDR3 sequence (DNA): TGTGCCAGCAGCTTGAGGGGGACTGAAGCTTTCTTT. Encoded protein: CASSLRGTEAFF.